This TCR beta chain was documented in a study of shared clonotypes between healthy human individuals. Study results and caveats: The four-donor shared clonotypes exceeded non-shared clonotypes in generation probability, with non-shared ones scoring lower.

Donors comprised only Caucasian adults living in Nashville, Tennessee. As concerns this clone: Its antigen is currently unknown.

CDR3 length: 14 residues. V dropped 3 bases and J dropped 2 bases, with 11 bases sitting between them. Germline CDR1 SGHRS, CDR2 YFSETQ. Replicate sorted-subset PCRs were loaded with around 210 ng DNA, 31,000 or so T cell genomes. TCRdb's copy holds only in-frame clones and misses some; the assay was immunoSEQ multiplex PCR. The sample lists about 1.4 million clones, around 97% occurring once. This chain connects TRBV5-1 to TRBJ1-1; D remains ambiguous. This TCR derives from a young man in good health. Sequenced input: naive CD4+ T cells sorted from blood. Subset: CD45RA+ positively selected. CDR3 in amino acids: CASSSGLANTEAFF. The CDR3 region has the DNA TGCGCCAGCAGCTCGGGCCTTGCCAACACTGAAGCTTTCTTT. Complete variable domain (other parts from reference TRBV5-1 and TRBJ1-1): KAGVTQTPRYLIKTRGQQVTLSCSPISGHRSVSWYQQTPGQGLQFLFEYFSETQRNKGNFPGRFSGRQFSNSRSEMNVSTLELGDSALYLCASSSGLANTEAFFGQGTRLTVV.